This entry lists 3 T cell receptor beta chains sequenced from one sample in a study of identical twins. TCRdb recomputed calls from the 5' RACE reads with MiXCR, one row per CDR3 protein. The sample yields 690,000 or so distinct CDR3 sequences, around 6.1% seen once. The material sequenced was naive T cells sorted from blood. These receptors came from a man between 18 and 35 years old in good health.

The V gene is TRBV12-3 or TRBV12-4, the J gene TRBJ2-7, with 14 bases aligning to TRBD2. This CDR3 is 18 amino acids long. Losses at the gene ends were 7 bases for V and 0 bases for J; bases not matched to a gene: 11. CDR3 region: CASTAGTSGSWGSYEQYF. The CDR3 DNA follows: TGTGCCAGCACCGCCGGGACTAGCGGGAGTTGGGGCTCCTACGAGCAGTACTTC.

This clonotype appeared a few times. The chain links TRBV29-1 to TRBJ2-3; TRBD2 matches at 7 bases. V was pared by 3 bases and J by 2 bases, with 5 bases of the junction left unmatched. CDR3 length equals 14 residues. The germline gives CDR1 SQVTM, CDR2 ANQGSEA. CDR3 bases: TGCAGCGTTGATAACGGGAGGCTCACAGATACGCAGTATTTT. Translating it yields CSVDNGRLTDTQYF.

This clonotype was detected only a few times. The rearrangement links TRBV6-4 to TRBJ2-7; 7 nucleotides match TRBD1. The CDR3 is made up of 13 amino acids. V shed 6 bases and J 3 bases; nucleotides not matched to a gene: 5. CDR1 and CDR2 from the germline V gene are MRHNA and SNTAGT. CDR3 region: CASSKTGNYEQYV. The CDR3 DNA is TGTGCCAGCAGCAAGACAGGGAACTACGAGCAGTACGTC.